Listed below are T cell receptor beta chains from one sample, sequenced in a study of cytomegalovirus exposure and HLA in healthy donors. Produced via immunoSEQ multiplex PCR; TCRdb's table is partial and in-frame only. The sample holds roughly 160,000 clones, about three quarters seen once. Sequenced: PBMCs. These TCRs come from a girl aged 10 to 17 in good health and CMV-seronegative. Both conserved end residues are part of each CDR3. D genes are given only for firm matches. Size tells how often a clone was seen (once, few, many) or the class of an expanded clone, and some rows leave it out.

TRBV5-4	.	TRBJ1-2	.	TGTGCCAGCAGCCTTAAAATATCAACAGGGATCGGCTACACCTTC	CASSLKISTGIGYTF
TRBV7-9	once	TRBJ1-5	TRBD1	TGTGCCAGCAGCTACACCATTGGGACAGGGATAGAAAATCAGCCCCAGCATTTT	CASSYTIGTGIENQPQHF
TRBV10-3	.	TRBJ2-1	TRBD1	TGTGCCATCAGTGATAGGCTGGGACAGGGTTACAATGAGCAGTTCTTC	CAISDRLGQGYNEQFF
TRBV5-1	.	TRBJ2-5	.	TGCGCCAGCAGCTTGTCACAGGGAAAAGAGACCCAGTACTTC	CASSLSQGKETQYF
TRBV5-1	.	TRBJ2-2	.	TGCGCCAGCAGCTTAATTCACATGAACACCGGGGAGCTGTTTTTT	CASSLIHMNTGELFF
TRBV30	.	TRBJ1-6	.	TGTGCCTGGAACAGCTTAATTTCACCCCTCCACTTT	CAWNSLISPLHF
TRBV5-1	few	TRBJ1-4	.	TGCGCCAGCGCGATTGAGATCGAGGAAAAACTGTTTTTT	CASAIEIEEKLFF
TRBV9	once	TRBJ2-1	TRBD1	TGTGCCAGCAGCGGAGGGACAGGGGCCTACAATGAGCAGTTCTTC	CASSGGTGAYNEQFF
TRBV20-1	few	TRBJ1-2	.	TGCAGTGCTTTTCTTCCGTCCGGCTACACCTTC	CSAFLPSGYTF
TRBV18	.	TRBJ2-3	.	TGTGCCAGCTCACCGGGAGCAGGGGTGGGTCAGGTTACGCAGTATTTT	CASSPGAGVGQVTQYF
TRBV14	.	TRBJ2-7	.	TGTGCCAGCAGCCAAGTGGGCCCATATTCCGAGCAGTACTTC	CASSQVGPYSEQYF
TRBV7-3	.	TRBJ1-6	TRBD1	TGTGCCAGCAGCTCACAGGGGCTCAATTCACCCCTCCACTTT	CASSSQGLNSPLHF
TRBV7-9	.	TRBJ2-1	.	TGTGCCAGCAGCCCCACCACAGGGACCCCAGTCAATGAGCAGTTCTTC	CASSPTTGTPVNEQFF
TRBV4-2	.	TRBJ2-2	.	TGTGCCAGCAGCCAACTCGGGGGCGGGGAGCTGTTTTTT	CASSQLGGGELFF
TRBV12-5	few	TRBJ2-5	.	TGTGCTAGTGGTTTAAATGCCGGGGCCCCAGGGGGGGAGACCCAGTACTTC	CASGLNAGAPGGETQYF
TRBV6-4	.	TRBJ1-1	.	TGTGCCAGCAGTGACTCTCAATGGGGGCTAGTAGCTTTCTTT	CASSDSQWGLVAFF
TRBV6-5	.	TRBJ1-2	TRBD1	TGTGCCAGCAGTCGGGACAGCAACTATGGCTACACCTTC	CASSRDSNYGYTF
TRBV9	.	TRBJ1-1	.	TGTGCCAGCAGCGTGGGAGTACAGGGTTGGACTGAAGCTTTCTTT	CASSVGVQGWTEAFF
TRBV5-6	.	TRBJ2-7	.	TGTGCCAGCAGCTTGGAAGGGCGGGGGCTCAGCTACGAGCAGTACTTC	CASSLEGRGLSYEQYF
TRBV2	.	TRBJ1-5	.	TGTGCCAGCAGTGAAAGCCCCAGGAAAGATAGTCAGCCCCAGCATTTT	CASSESPRKDSQPQHF
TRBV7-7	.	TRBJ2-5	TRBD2	TGTGCCAGCAGCTCAGCTGGACTAGCGGGAGAGACCCAGTACTTC	CASSSAGLAGETQYF
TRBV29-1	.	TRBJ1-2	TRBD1	TGCAGCCTTTCGATGGACAGGGGTCAGGCGGGCTACACCTTC	CSLSMDRGQAGYTF
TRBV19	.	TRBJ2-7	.	TGTGCCAGTAGTGCCATGGACAGAGGGGAAAACTACGAGCAGTACTTC	CASSAMDRGENYEQYF
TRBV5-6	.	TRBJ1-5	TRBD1	TGTGCCAGCAGCTCGATGACAGGGCTCACCAATCAGCCCCAGCATTTT	CASSSMTGLTNQPQHF
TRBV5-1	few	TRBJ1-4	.	TGCGCCAGCAGCCGGGGACAAAATGAAAAACTGTTTTTT	CASSRGQNEKLFF
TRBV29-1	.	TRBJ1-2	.	TGCAGCGGGAGGAACAGCAACTATGGCTACACCTTC	CSGRNSNYGYTF
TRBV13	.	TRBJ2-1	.	TGTGCCAGCAGCTTTAGAGGGTCCGCGAATGAGCAGTTCTTC	CASSFRGSANEQFF
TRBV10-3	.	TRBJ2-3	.	TGTGCCATCTGTCGGGGGGCGACAGATACGCAGTATTTT	CAICRGATDTQYF
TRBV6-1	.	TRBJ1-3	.	TGTGCCAGCAGTCAGACCCAGGGTAACACCATATATTTT	CASSQTQGNTIYF
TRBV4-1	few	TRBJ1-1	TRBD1	TGCGCCAGCAGCCAAACTACCGGGACAGCGAACACTGAAGCTTTCTTT	CASSQTTGTANTEAFF
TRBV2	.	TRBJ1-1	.	TGTGCCAGCAGTGAAGCGCTTCTAGCGGGGGCAACTTTCTTT	CASSEALLAGATFF
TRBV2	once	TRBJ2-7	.	TGTGCCAGCAGTGGAGCCAGGGCTTCCTACGAGCAGTACTTC	CASSGARASYEQYF
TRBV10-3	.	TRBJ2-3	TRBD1	TGTGCCATCAGCACCCTGGACAGGGGGGGGACAGATACGCAGTATTTT	CAISTLDRGGTDTQYF
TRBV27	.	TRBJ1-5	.	TGTGCCAGCAGTTCGGAGCTACTTAGCAATCAGCCCCAGCATTTT	CASSSELLSNQPQHF
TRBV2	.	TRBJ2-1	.	TGTGCCAGCAGTGAACGAGGGCAGGGGGGAGCCCCCAATGAGCAGTTCTTC	CASSERGQGGAPNEQFF
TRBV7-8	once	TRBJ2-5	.	TGTGCCAGCAGACCCCCCGTTGGGGCGAATTCCCAAGAGACCCAGTACTTC	CASRPPVGANSQETQYF
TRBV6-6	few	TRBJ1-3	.	TGTGCCAGCGCGGACACTGGAAACACCATATATTTT	CASADTGNTIYF
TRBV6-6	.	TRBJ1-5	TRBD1	TGTGCCAGCAGTTACGGGACAGGAGAGCAGCCCCAGCATTTT	CASSYGTGEQPQHF
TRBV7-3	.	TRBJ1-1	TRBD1	TGTGCCAGCAGCTTAGGTGACAGGGGGCGAGAAACTGAAGCTTTCTTT	CASSLGDRGRETEAFF
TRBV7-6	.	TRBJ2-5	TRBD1	TGTGCCAGCAGTCAGAACAGGGGGCAAGAGACCCAGTACTTC	CASSQNRGQETQYF
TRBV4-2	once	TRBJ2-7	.	TGTGCCAGCAGCCACCTCACCCTAGAAATTGGTTACGAGCAGTACTTC	CASSHLTLEIGYEQYF
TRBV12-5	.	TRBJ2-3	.	TGTGCTAGTGGTCCAGGGGTAGAGAGCACAGATACGCAGTATTTT	CASGPGVESTDTQYF
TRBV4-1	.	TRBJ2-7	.	TGCGCCAGCAGCCAAGGTCCAGGGGTAGCCGAGCAGTACTTC	CASSQGPGVAEQYF
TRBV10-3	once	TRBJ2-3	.	TGTGCCATCAGGGGGGCGGGCACAGATACGCAGTATTTT	CAIRGAGTDTQYF
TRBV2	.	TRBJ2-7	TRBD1	TGTGCCAGCACTCGGACAGGGGGCTACGAGCAGTACTTC	CASTRTGGYEQYF
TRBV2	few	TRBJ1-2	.	TGTGCCAGCAGTGGAATTGATGCGGTTGTCCCCTTC	CASSGIDAVVPF